This T cell receptor beta chain originates from a study of blood T cell repertoires in COVID-19 (dated by TCRdb to 2018 to 2020). With respect to the entire study: Samples covering the acute and convalescent phases of COVID-19 were provided by collaborators in the United States, Italy and Spain. The prospective study material was composed of cDNA or gDNA derived from T cells, B-cell-depleted T cells, or PBMCs. Subjects who had been exposed to COVID-19, were actively infected with it, or had recovered from it provided the deeply sampled blood TCRbeta repertoires that made up the dataset. A freely available public database, intended as a resource for researchers studying the immune response to SARS-CoV-2, is where the repertoires were released. The samples were drawn from the first 160 participants of the ongoing ImmuneRACE study and from more than 1,000 subjects provided by 6 global collaborators. A de-identified subject ID, COVID-19 status, age in years and sex were almost always included in the sample metadata. HLA class I and class II types, where available, came from metadata supplied by the sample provider rather than from assay-based typing.

Enrolling through a virtual design, the prospective study's participants ranged in age from roughly 18 to 89 years and lived across 20 to 25 United States geographic areas. In the prospective study, cohorts were assigned on the basis of participant-reported clinical history obtained from a screening survey and a study questionnaire. Exposed participants had been in contact with someone with a PCR-confirmed or clinician-diagnosed COVID-19 case within 2 weeks of study entry. In the prospective study, whole blood, serum and a nasopharyngeal or oropharyngeal swab were collected from each participant by mobile phlebotomists. Prospective study participants could optionally give additional blood draws and questionnaires over a roughly 2-month period. Before DNA extraction, blood samples from the prospective study were shipped at room temperature or frozen. Here is what the overall study found, with its caveats: Clinical and demographic metadata were provided uncurated, with the amount varying by source and participant.

TCRbeta CDR3 regions were amplified from genomic DNA by means of the immunoSEQ Assay, a bias-controlled multiplex PCR. Turning to the authors' computational methods: The number of nucleated cells in each sample was estimated by amplification of reference gene primers within the assay. To quantify the absolute abundance of each unique TCRbeta CDR3 rearrangement, sequence reads were collapsed and filtered. For each sample, productive Simpson clonality was calculated as the square root of Simpson's diversity index across productive rearrangements. TCRdb limited this immuneACCESS table to in-frame rearrangements with V and J called. A share of clones is missing; checked studies link under half to unresolved V genes, and the rest is unexplained. That table gives V, J and clone size, and the DNA gave D and trimming. The sample contains 250,000 to 300,000 clones, around 83% of them found a single time. The ten largest clones capture about 6.2% of the sample.

In regard to this clone: Its antigen is not yet known. Within one base of it there is no much larger clone, and no base qualities were kept.

From the germline V gene (reference sequence), CDR1 is LNHDA and CDR2 is SQIVND. V ends up 5 bases short and J 7 bases short, with an unmatched junction base count of 12. There are 15 amino acids in the CDR3, from cysteine to phenylalanine inclusive. CDR3 DNA is the only sequence kept; it has 45 bases, read in frame from the first base. The sample was PBMCs or T cells enriched from blood (not recorded which). The rearrangement combines TRBV19 with TRBJ2-7, with 9 bases in between that match TRBD1. This sequence originates from a woman between 45 and 60 years old who had been exposed to COVID-19. The CDR3 corresponds to CASSGPGTGFVEQYF. The DNA sequence reads TGTGCCAGTAGTGGGCCGGGGACAGGGTTCGTGGAGCAGTACTTC.